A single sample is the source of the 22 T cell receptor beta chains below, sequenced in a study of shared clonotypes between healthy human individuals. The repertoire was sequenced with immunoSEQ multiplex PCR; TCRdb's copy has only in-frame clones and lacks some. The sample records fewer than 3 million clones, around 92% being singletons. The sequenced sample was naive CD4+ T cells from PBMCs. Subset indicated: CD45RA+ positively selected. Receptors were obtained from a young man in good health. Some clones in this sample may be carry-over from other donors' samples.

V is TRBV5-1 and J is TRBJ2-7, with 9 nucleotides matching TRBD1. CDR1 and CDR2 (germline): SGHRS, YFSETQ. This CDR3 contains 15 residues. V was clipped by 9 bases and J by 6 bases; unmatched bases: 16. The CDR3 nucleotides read TGCGCCATCACTGACATTAGGACAGGGGAGCGCGAGCAGTACTTC. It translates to CAITDIRTGEREQYF.

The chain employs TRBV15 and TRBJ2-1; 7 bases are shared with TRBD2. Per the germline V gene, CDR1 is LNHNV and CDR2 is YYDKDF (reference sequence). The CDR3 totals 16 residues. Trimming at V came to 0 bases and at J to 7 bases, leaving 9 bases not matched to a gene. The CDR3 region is CATSRDRLATKNEQFF. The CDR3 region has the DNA TGTGCCACCAGCAGAGATCGACTAGCCACCAAGAATGAGCAGTTCTTC.

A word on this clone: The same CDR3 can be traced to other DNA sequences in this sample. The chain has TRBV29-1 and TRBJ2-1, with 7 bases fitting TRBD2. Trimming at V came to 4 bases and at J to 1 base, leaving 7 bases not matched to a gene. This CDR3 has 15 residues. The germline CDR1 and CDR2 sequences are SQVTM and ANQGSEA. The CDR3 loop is CSVVGASGSYNEQFF. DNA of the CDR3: TGCAGCGTTGTCGGGGCTAGCGGATCCTACAATGAGCAGTTCTTC.

Here the CDR3 reads CASSHTLPDETQYF. DNA for the CDR3: TGCGCCAGCAGCCACACGCTTCCTGACGAGACCCAGTACTTC. The chain links TRBV4-1 to TRBJ2-5; D not resolved. Trimming left V 3 bases short and J 5 bases short, with 13 bases between. Germline CDR1 MGHRA, CDR2 YSYEKL. The CDR3 is 14 amino acids.

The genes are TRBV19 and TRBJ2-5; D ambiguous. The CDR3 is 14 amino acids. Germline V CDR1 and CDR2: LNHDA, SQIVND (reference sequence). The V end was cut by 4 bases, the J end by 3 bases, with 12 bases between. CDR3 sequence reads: CASSTPGREETQYF. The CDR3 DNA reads TGTGCCAGTAGTACCCCAGGAAGGGAAGAGACCCAGTACTTC.

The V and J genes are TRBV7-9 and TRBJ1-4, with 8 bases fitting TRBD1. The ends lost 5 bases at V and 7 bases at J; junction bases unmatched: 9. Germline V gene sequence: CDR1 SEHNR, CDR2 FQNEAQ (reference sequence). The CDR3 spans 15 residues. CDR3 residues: CASSPSQGDGEKLFF. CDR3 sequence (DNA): TGTGCCAGCAGCCCCTCACAGGGGGATGGTGAAAAACTGTTTTTT.

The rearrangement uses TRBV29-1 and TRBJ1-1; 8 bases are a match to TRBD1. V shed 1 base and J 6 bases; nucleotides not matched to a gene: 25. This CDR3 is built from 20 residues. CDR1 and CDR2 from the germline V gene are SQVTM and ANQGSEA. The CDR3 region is CSVEGAKIDWTGRLQSEAFF. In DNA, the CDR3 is TGCAGCGTTGAAGGGGCGAAAATAGACTGGACAGGGCGCTTACAATCTGAAGCTTTCTTT.

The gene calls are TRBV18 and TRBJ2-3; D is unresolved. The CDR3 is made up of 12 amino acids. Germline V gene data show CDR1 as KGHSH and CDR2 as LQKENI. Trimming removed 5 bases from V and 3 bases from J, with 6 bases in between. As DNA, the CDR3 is TGTGCCAGCTCATCGACTACAGATACGCAGTATTTT. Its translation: CASSSTTDTQYF.

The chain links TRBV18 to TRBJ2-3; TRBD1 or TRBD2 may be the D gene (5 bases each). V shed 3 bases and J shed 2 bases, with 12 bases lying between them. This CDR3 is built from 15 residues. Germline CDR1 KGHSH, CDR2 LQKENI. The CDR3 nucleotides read TGTGCCAGCTCACCTATTGTAGGGACCACAGATACGCAGTATTTT. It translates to CASSPIVGTTDTQYF.

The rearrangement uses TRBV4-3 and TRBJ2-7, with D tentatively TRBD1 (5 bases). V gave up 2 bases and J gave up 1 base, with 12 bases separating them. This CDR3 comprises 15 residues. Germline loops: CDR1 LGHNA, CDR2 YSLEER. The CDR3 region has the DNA TGCGCCAGCAGCCAATCGACAGCTTGGTCCTACGAGCAGTACTTC. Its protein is CASSQSTAWSYEQYF.

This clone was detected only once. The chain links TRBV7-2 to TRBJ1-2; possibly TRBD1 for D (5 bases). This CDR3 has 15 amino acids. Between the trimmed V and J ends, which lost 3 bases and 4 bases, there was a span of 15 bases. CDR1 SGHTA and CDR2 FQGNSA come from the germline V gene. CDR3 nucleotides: TGTGCCAGCAGCTTGTGGTCCCAGGGCGGCTATGGCTACACCTTC. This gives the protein CASSLWSQGGYGYTF.

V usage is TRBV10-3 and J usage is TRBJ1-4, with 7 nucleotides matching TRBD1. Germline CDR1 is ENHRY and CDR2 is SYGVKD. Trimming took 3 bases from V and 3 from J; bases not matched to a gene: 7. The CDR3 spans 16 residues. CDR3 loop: CAISEVGGTANEKLFF. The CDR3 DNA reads TGTGCCATCAGTGAAGTGGGGGGGACAGCTAATGAAAAACTGTTTTTT.

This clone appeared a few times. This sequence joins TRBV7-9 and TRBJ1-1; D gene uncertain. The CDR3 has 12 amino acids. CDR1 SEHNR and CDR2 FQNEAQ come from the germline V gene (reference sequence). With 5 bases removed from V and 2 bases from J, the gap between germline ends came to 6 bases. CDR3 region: CASSAANTEAFF. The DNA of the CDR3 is TGTGCCAGCAGCGCCGCAAACACTGAAGCTTTCTTT.

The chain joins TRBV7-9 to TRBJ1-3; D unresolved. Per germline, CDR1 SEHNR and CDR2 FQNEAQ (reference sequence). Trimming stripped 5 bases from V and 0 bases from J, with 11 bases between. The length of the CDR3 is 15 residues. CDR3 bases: TGTGCCAGCAGCCCCCGACTGGACTCTGGAAACACCATATATTTT. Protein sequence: CASSPRLDSGNTIYF.

The CDR3 bases are TGTGCCAGCAGTTTAGGGGCAGCCCGGGAGCAGTACTTC. This codes for CASSLGAAREQYF. This chain joins TRBV28 and TRBJ2-7, with D perhaps matching TRBD1 (5 bases). Trimming pared 2 bases from V and 7 bases from J, leaving 12 bases between. CDR1 and CDR2 from the germline V gene are MDHEN and SYDVKM. The CDR3 consists of 13 residues.

CDR3 in amino acids: CASSAFGAGNQPQHF. In DNA, the CDR3 is TGTGCCAGCAGCGCCTTCGGGGCGGGCAATCAGCCCCAGCATTTT. The J gene is TRBJ1-5, the V gene TRBV9; the D gene is possibly TRBD1 (5 bases). CDR3 length: 15 residues. V was shortened by 3 bases and J by 2 bases, with 12 bases between the two germline ends. Looked up from germline, CDR1 is SGDLS and CDR2 is YYNGEE.

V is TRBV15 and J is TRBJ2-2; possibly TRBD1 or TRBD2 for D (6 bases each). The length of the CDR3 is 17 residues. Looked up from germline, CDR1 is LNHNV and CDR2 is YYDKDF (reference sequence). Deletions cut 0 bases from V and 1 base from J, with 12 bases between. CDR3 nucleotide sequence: TGTGCCACCAGCAGAGAAAGAGGGGGAGGGAACACCGGGGAGCTGTTTTTT. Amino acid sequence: CATSRERGGGNTGELFF.

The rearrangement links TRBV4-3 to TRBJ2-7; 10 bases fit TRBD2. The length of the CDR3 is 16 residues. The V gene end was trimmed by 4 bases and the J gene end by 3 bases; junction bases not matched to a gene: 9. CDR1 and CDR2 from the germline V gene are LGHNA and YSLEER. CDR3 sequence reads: CASSPRAASGSYEQYF. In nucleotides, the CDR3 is TGCGCCAGCAGCCCCCGGGCGGCTAGCGGGAGCTACGAGCAGTACTTC.

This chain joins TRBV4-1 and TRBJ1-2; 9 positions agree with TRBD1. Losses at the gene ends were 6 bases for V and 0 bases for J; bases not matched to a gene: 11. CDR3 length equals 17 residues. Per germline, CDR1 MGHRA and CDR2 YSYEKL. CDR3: CASSYRTGASANYGYTF. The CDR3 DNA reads TGCGCCAGCAGTTACAGGACAGGGGCGTCAGCTAACTATGGCTACACCTTC.

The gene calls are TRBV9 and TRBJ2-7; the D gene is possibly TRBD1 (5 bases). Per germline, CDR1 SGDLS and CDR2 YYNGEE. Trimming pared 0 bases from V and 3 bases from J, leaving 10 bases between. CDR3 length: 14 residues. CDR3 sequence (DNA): TGTGCCAGCAGCGTAGGTTTCAGGGACTACGAGCAGTACTTC. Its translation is CASSVGFRDYEQYF.

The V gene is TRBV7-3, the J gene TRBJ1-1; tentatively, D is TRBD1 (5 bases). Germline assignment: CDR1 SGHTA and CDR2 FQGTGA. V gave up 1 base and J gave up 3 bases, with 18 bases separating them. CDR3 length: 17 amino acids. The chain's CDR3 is CASSLRGSRGSDTEAFF. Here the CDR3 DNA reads TGTGCCAGCAGCTTAAGGGGTTCAAGGGGATCGGACACTGAAGCTTTCTTT.

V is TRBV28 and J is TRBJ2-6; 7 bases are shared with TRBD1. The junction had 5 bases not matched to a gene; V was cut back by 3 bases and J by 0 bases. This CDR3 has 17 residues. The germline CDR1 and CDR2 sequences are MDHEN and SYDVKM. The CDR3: CASSLRGQASGANVLTF. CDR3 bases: TGTGCCAGCAGTTTGAGGGGGCAGGCCTCTGGGGCCAACGTCCTGACTTTC.